A selection of T cell receptor beta chains follows, all from one sample in a study of cytomegalovirus exposure and HLA in healthy donors. Only in-frame clones appear in the TCRdb table, and some are missing; sequencing was by immunoSEQ multiplex PCR. The sample holds 130,000 to 150,000 clones, almost 80% seen once. The sequenced sample consisted of PBMCs. These receptors originate from a woman aged 40 to 50 in good health and CMV-seropositive. Both conserved end residues are part of each CDR3. A D gene is named only where the DNA matches it firmly. Rows give clone size only sometimes, using once, few, many, or a class for an expanded clone.

v_gene	j_gene	d_gene	abundance	CDR3aa	CDR3nt
TRBV5-6	TRBJ1-2	TRBD1	NA	CASRRTGANYGYTF	TGTGCCAGCAGGAGGACAGGAGCTAACTATGGCTACACCTTC
TRBV2	TRBJ1-2	NA	NA	CASKPITYGYTF	TGTGCCAGCAAACCAATAACTTATGGCTACACCTTC
TRBV6-5	TRBJ2-3	TRBD2	NA	CASSVLAGATDTQYF	TGTGCCAGCAGTGTGCTAGCGGGGGCGACAGATACGCAGTATTTT
TRBV28	TRBJ1-3	NA	NA	CASSFRGSGNTIYF	TGTGCCAGCAGTTTTCGAGGCTCTGGAAACACCATATATTTT
TRBV7-9	TRBJ2-5	NA	NA	CSSSLDRGTQYF	TGTTCCAGCAGCTTAGATAGGGGGACCCAGTACTTC
TRBV7-2	TRBJ1-3	TRBD1	NA	CASSLVGGTGNTIYF	TGTGCCAGCAGCTTAGTAGGGGGCACGGGAAACACCATATATTTT
TRBV19	TRBJ2-5	NA	NA	CASSIINTETQYF	TGTGCCAGTAGTATTATAAACACGGAGACCCAGTACTTC
TRBV30	TRBJ1-3	NA	few	CAWSRQARSGNTIYF	TGTGCCTGGAGTAGACAGGCACGCTCTGGAAACACCATATATTTT
TRBV6-6	TRBJ1-2	TRBD1	NA	CASSTGQGQNGYTF	TGTGCCAGCAGTACAGGACAGGGGCAAAATGGCTACACCTTC
TRBV12-5	TRBJ2-5	NA	NA	CASGFGAPETQYF	TGTGCTAGTGGTTTTGGGGCCCCGGAGACCCAGTACTTC
TRBV18	TRBJ2-6	NA	NA	CASSPAHSGANVLTF	TGTGCCAGCTCCCCCGCACATTCTGGGGCCAACGTCCTGACTTTC
TRBV6-5	TRBJ1-6	NA	few	CASSYGQLYNSPLHF	TGTGCCAGCAGTTACGGACAGCTCTATAATTCACCCCTCCACTTT
TRBV19	TRBJ2-1	TRBD1	NA	CASSTDRVGEQFF	TGTGCCAGTAGTACAGACAGGGTAGGTGAGCAGTTCTTC
TRBV18	TRBJ1-6	NA	NA	CASSLTEGFNSPLHF	TGTGCCAGCTCTCTCACAGAGGGCTTTAATTCACCCCTCCACTTT
TRBV2	TRBJ2-2	TRBD1	NA	CASRIQGATGELFF	TGTGCCAGCAGAATACAGGGGGCAACCGGGGAGCTGTTTTTT
TRBV5-4	TRBJ2-2	TRBD2	NA	CASSLVGTSGTGELFF	TGTGCCAGCAGCTTGGTTGGGACTAGCGGCACCGGGGAGCTGTTTTTT
TRBV10-3	TRBJ2-7	NA	NA	CAIRADSTYEQYF	TGTGCCATCAGGGCGGACAGCACCTACGAGCAGTACTTC
TRBV25-1	TRBJ2-5	NA	NA	CASSETGIFETQYF	TGTGCCAGCAGTGAAACAGGGATTTTCGAGACCCAGTACTTC
TRBV10-3	TRBJ2-7	NA	NA	CAISEGVAYEQYF	TGTGCCATCAGTGAAGGGGTAGCCTACGAGCAGTACTTC
TRBV5-6	TRBJ1-1	NA	NA	CASSLVRSTEAFF	TGTGCCAGCAGCTTGGTCCGGAGCACTGAAGCTTTCTTT
TRBV10-2	TRBJ1-2	NA	NA	CASSESTLGLNF	TGCGCCAGCAGTGAGTCGACATTGGGTCTGAACTTC
TRBV11-2	TRBJ2-3	TRBD2	NA	CASSLAAGGGGTDTQYF	TGTGCCAGCAGCTTAGCCGCGGGGGGGGGCGGGACAGATACGCAGTATTTT
TRBV6-5	TRBJ1-1	TRBD1	NA	CASRLTGGREAFF	TGTGCCAGCAGGCTAACAGGGGGTCGGGAAGCTTTCTTT
TRBV5-6	TRBJ1-2	TRBD1	NA	CASSPGQGNYGYTF	TGTGCCAGCAGCCCGGGACAGGGGAACTATGGCTACACCTTC
TRBV5-6	TRBJ1-6	TRBD1	NA	CASSWTGVFSPLHF	TGTGCCAGCAGTTGGACAGGGGTTTTTTCACCCCTCCACTTT
TRBV6-6	TRBJ1-1	NA	NA	CASNLKRNTEAFF	TGTGCCAGCAATTTAAAGAGAAACACTGAAGCTTTCTTT
TRBV6-1	TRBJ1-3	NA	once	CASSEQNSGNTIYF	TGTGCCAGCAGTGAACAGAACTCTGGAAACACCATATATTTT
TRBV27	TRBJ1-2	TRBD1	NA	CASSLSRTGLIGYTF	TGTGCCAGCAGTTTATCCAGGACAGGGTTAATCGGCTACACCTTC
TRBV2	TRBJ2-1	NA	once	CASMQGWSSYNEQFF	TGTGCCAGCATGCAGGGGTGGAGCTCCTACAATGAGCAGTTCTTC
TRBV7-9	TRBJ1-1	NA	once	CASSSPGAGEAFF	TGTGCCAGCAGCTCCCCAGGGGCCGGTGAAGCTTTCTTT
TRBV9	TRBJ2-5	TRBD2	NA	CASSVGGGQETQYF	TGTGCCAGCAGCGTAGGCGGGGGGCAAGAGACCCAGTACTTC
TRBV5-1	TRBJ1-2	NA	few	CASSLSVEVYGYTF	TGCGCCAGCAGCTTGTCGGTGGAGGTCTATGGCTACACCTTC
TRBV6-5	TRBJ1-5	NA	NA	CASSYSQYSNQPQHF	TGTGCCAGCAGTTACTCCCAGTATAGCAATCAGCCCCAGCATTTT
TRBV7-9	TRBJ2-3	TRBD1	NA	CASSLGTGMTDTQYF	TGTGCCAGCAGCTTAGGGACAGGGATGACAGATACGCAGTATTTT
TRBV2	TRBJ2-2	TRBD2	NA	CASRSGTTNTGELFF	TGTGCCAGCAGGAGTGGGACTACTAACACCGGGGAGCTGTTTTTT
TRBV19	TRBJ2-1	TRBD2	NA	CASSPVAGGPPHEQFF	TGTGCCAGTAGTCCCGTAGCGGGGGGCCCCCCTCATGAGCAGTTCTTC
TRBV5-4	TRBJ2-5	TRBD2	NA	CASSLLAGGQETQYF	TGTGCCAGCAGCTTACTAGCGGGGGGCCAAGAGACCCAGTACTTC
TRBV13	TRBJ2-4	NA	NA	CASSLGIEAHPYF	TGTGCCAGCAGCTTAGGGATAGAGGCTCACCCCTACTTC
TRBV6-1	TRBJ1-1	NA	NA	CASSRDWGGNEAFF	TGTGCCAGCAGTCGGGACTGGGGAGGGAATGAAGCTTTCTTT
TRBV18	TRBJ1-2	NA	NA	CASSPEQGIGYTF	TGTGCCAGCTCACCAGAGCAGGGAATTGGCTACACCTTC
TRBV7-9	TRBJ2-5	TRBD2	NA	CASSLAGGQETQYF	TGTGCCAGCAGCTTAGCGGGGGGGCAAGAGACCCAGTACTTC
TRBV10-1	TRBJ2-3	TRBD2	NA	CASSSGLAGLTDTQYF	TGCGCCAGCAGCTCCGGACTAGCGGGGCTTACAGATACGCAGTATTTT
TRBV30	TRBJ2-2	TRBD1	NA	CAWSGGQGYTGELFF	TGTGCCTGGAGTGGGGGACAGGGGTACACCGGGGAGCTGTTTTTT
TRBV7-9	TRBJ2-7	NA	NA	CASSLERGGPPGEQYF	TGTGCCAGCAGCTTAGAGAGGGGAGGTCCACCTGGCGAGCAGTACTTC
TRBV6-1	TRBJ1-3	NA	NA	CASSIQGNTIYF	TGTGCCAGCAGTATACAGGGAAACACCATATATTTT
TRBV14	TRBJ1-2	NA	NA	CASSHRDTSNYGYTF	TGTGCCAGCAGCCATCGGGACACCTCCAACTATGGCTACACCTTC
TRBV6-5	TRBJ2-5	NA	NA	CASSYVLGGPGETQYF	TGTGCCAGCAGTTACGTCTTGGGGGGGCCAGGAGAGACCCAGTACTTC
TRBV29-1	TRBJ2-7	NA	NA	CSVATGSEQYF	TGCAGCGTGGCGACAGGTTCCGAGCAGTACTTC
TRBV7-3	TRBJ2-5	TRBD2	NA	CASSLGTTGEETQYF	TGTGCCAGCAGCTTGGGGACTACGGGGGAAGAGACCCAGTACTTC
TRBV10-1	TRBJ1-1	NA	NA	CASSELVGAGTEAFF	TGCGCCAGCAGTGAGTTGGTGGGGGCCGGCACTGAAGCTTTCTTT
TRBV19	TRBJ2-3	TRBD2	NA	CASTRTSGGTDTQYF	TGTGCCAGTACCCGGACTAGCGGCGGCACAGATACGCAGTATTTT
TRBV7-9	TRBJ2-1	TRBD2	NA	CASSLGAGGPYNEQFF	TGTGCCAGCAGCTTAGGGGCGGGGGGGCCGTACAATGAGCAGTTCTTC
TRBV4-1	TRBJ2-5	TRBD2	few	CASSQPGTSGAQYF	TGCGCCAGCAGCCAACCCGGGACTAGCGGGGCCCAGTACTTC
TRBV11-2	TRBJ2-1	TRBD1	once	CASSFLSGQSSYNEQFF	TGTGCCAGCAGCTTCCTCTCGGGACAGAGCTCCTACAATGAGCAGTTCTTC
TRBV2	TRBJ1-3	TRBD1	NA	CASSAMGQIGNTIYF	TGTGCCAGCAGTGCAATGGGACAGATAGGAAACACCATATATTTT
TRBV7-3	TRBJ2-5	NA	NA	CASSTTRQETQYF	TGTGCCAGCAGCACAACTAGGCAAGAGACCCAGTACTTC
TRBV18	TRBJ2-7	NA	few	CASSPGRYEQYF	TGTGCCAGCTCACCAGGGCGCTACGAGCAGTACTTC
TRBV6-6	TRBJ2-7	TRBD1	NA	CASTPRQGAYEQYF	TGTGCCAGCACCCCTCGACAGGGGGCCTACGAGCAGTACTTC
TRBV5-1	TRBJ2-2	TRBD1	NA	CASSFAGQGLTGELFF	TGCGCCAGCAGCTTCGCGGGACAGGGACTCACCGGGGAGCTGTTTTTT